This TCR beta chain was captured in a study of cytomegalovirus exposure and HLA in healthy donors. Study as a whole: Tens of millions of unique TCRs from HLA-typed donors made up an early data release.

The PCR used 60 Vbeta and 13 Jbeta primers. The repertoire was sequenced with immunoSEQ multiplex PCR; TCRdb's copy has only in-frame clones and lacks some. The sample consists of more than 90,000 clones, roughly 74% of them appearing once. As for this clone: The antigen is not known.

Study-level points and caveats: Among the CMV-associated chains, a few were confirmed in vitro as specific for CMV antigens.

This CDR3 is 15 amino acids long. Germline values: CDR1 SGHRS, CDR2 YFSETQ. V was clipped by 0 bases and J by 4 bases, with 10 bases between them. The chain couples TRBV5-1 to TRBJ2-2; D perhaps matches TRBD1 (6 bases). This clonotype was sampled from a middle-aged woman in good health and CMV-seronegative. Sequences were obtained from PBMCs. CDR3 residues: CASSLGGLTTGELFF. The CDR3 DNA follows: TGCGCCAGCAGCTTGGGGGGGCTGACCACCGGGGAGCTGTTTTTT.